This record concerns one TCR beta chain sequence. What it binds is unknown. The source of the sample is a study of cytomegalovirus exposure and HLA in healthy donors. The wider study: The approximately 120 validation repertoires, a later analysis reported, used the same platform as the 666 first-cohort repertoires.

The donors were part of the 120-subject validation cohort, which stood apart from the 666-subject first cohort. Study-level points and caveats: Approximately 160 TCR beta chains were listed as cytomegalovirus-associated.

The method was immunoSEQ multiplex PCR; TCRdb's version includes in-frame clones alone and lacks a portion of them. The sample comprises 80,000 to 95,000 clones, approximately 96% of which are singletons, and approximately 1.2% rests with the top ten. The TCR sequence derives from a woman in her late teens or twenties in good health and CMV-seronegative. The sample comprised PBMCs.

CDR3 in DNA: TGCAGCGCTTGGGGGCTGAGGCGAAACAATGAGCAGTTCTTC. Translation: CSAWGLRRNNEQFF. The chain couples TRBV29-1 to TRBJ2-1; D is possibly TRBD1 (6 bases). V was shortened by 7 bases and J by 5 bases, with 18 bases between the two germline ends. The CDR3 consists of 14 residues. Germline-derived CDR1 and CDR2 are SQVTM and ANQGSEA.